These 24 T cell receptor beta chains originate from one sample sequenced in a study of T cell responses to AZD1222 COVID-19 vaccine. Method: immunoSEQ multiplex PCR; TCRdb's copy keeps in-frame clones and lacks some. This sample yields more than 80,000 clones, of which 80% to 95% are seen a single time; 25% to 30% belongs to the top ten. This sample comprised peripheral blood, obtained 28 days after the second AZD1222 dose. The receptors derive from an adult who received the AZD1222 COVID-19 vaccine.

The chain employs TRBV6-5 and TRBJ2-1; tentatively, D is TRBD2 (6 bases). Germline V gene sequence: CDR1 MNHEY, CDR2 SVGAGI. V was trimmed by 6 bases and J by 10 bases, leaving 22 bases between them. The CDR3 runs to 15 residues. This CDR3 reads CASSRSPGEAWEQFF. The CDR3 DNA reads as TGTGCCAGCAGCCGCTCCCCGGGAGAGGCGTGGGAGCAGTTCTTC.

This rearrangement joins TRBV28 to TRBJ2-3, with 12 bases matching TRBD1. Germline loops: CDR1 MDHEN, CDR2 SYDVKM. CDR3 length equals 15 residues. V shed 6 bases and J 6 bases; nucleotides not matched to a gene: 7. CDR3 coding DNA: TGTGCCAGCAGGCCCGGGACAGGGGGCAGGGATACGCAGTATTTT. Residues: CASRPGTGGRDTQYF.

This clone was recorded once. The CDR3 region has the DNA TGTGCCATCAGTGAGAGGGCAGCCCCCTACGAGCAGTACTTC. It is translated as CAISERAAPYEQYF. This chain joins TRBV10-3 and TRBJ2-7; D is unclear. Deletions cut 2 bases from V and 2 bases from J, with 10 bases between. The CDR3 runs 14 residues. Germline CDR1 is ENHRY and CDR2 is SYGVKD.

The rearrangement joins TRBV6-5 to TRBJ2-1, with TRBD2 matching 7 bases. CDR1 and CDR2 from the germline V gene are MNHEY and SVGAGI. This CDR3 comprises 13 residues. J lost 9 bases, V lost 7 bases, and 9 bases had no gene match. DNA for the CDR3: TGTGCCAGCACGGGGGAGGGTAGCTTTGAGCAGTTCTTC. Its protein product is CASTGEGSFEQFF.

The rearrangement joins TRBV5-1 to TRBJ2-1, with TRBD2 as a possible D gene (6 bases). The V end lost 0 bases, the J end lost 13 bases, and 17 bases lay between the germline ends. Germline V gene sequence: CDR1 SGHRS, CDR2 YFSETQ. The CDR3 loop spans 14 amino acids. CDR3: CASSLVGGGDPQFF. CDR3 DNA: TGCGCCAGCAGCTTGGTCGGCGGCGGGGATCCCCAGTTCTTC.

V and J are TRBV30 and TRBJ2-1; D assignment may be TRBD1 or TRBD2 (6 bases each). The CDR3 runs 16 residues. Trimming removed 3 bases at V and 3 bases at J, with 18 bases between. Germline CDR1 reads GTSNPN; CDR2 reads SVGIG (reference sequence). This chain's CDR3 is CAWSPMGGSRYNEQFF. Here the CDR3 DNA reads TGTGCCTGGAGCCCGATGGGGGGCAGTCGCTACAATGAGCAGTTCTTC.

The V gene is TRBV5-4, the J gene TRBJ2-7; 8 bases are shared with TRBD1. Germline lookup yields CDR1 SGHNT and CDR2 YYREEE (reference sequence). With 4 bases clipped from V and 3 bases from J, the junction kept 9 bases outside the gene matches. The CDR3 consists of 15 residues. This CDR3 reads CASSVTGEFVYEQYF. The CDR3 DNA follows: TGTGCCAGCAGCGTGACAGGGGAATTCGTCTACGAGCAGTACTTC.

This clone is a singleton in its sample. The chain's CDR3 is CSVGRLAGVNNEQFF. Written as DNA, the CDR3 is TGCAGCGTGGGACGACTAGCGGGAGTCAACAATGAGCAGTTCTTC. The chain links TRBV29-1 to TRBJ2-1; 12 bases agree with TRBD2. Germline loops: CDR1 SQVTM, CDR2 ANQGSEA. The CDR3 totals 15 residues. V was pared by 6 bases and J by 5 bases, with 8 bases of the junction left unmatched.

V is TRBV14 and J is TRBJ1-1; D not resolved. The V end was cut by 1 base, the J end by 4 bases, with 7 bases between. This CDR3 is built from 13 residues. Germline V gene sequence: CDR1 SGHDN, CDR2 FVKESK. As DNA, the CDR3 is TGTGCCAGCAGCCAAGTAATGGGCACTGAAGCTTTCTTT. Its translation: CASSQVMGTEAFF. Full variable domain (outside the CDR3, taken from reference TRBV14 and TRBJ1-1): EAGVTQFPSHSVIEKGQTVTLRCDPISGHDNLYWYRRVMGKEIKFLLHFVKESKQDESGMPNNRFLAERTGGTYSTLKVQPAELEDSGVYFCASSQVMGTEAFFGQGTRLTVV.

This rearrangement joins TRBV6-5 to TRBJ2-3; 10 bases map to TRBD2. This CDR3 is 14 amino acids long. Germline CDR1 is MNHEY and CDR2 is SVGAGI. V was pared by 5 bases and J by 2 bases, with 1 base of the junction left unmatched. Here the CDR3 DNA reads TGTGCCAGCAGTCTAGCGGGGGCCACAGATACGCAGTATTTT. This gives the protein CASSLAGATDTQYF.

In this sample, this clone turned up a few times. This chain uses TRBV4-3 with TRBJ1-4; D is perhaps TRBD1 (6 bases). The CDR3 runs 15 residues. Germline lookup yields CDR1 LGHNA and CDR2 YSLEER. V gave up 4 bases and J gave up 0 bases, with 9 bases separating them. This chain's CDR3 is CASSPQGATNEKLFF. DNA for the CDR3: TGCGCCAGCAGCCCACAGGGTGCAACTAATGAAAAACTGTTTTTT.

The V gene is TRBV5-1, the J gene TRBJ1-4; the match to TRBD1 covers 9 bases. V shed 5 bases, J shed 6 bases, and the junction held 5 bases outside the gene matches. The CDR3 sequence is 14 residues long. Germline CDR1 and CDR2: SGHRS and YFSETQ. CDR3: CASSQGQGDEKLFF. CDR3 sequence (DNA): TGCGCCAGCAGTCAGGGACAGGGAGATGAAAAACTGTTTTTT. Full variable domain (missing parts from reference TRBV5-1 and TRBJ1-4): KAGVTQTPRYLIKTRGQQVTLSCSPISGHRSVSWYQQTPGQGLQFLFEYFSETQRNKGNFPGRFSGRQFSNSRSEMNVSTLELGDSALYLCASSQGQGDEKLFFGSGTQLSVL.

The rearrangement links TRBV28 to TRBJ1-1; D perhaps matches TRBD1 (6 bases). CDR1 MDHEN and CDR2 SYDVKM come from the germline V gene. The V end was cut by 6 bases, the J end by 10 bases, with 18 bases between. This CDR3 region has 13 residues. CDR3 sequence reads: CASSQRKQGIAFF. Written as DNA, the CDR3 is TGTGCCAGCAGCCAACGCAAACAGGGTATAGCTTTCTTT.

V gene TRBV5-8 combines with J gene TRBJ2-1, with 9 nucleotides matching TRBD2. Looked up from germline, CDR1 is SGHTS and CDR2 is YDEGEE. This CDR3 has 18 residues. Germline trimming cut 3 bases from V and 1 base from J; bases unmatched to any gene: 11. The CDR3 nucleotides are TGTGCCAGCAGCTCCCAAGGATATAGCGGGAGTTCCTACAATGAGCAGTTCTTC. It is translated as CASSSQGYSGSSYNEQFF. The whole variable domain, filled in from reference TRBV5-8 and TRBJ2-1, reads EAGVTQSPTHLIKTRGQQATLRCSPISGHTSVYWYQQALGLGLQFLLWYDEGEERNRGNFPPRFSGRQFPNYSSELNVNALELEDSALYLCASSSQGYSGSSYNEQFFGPGTRLTVL.

DNA for the CDR3: TGTGCCAGCAGCTTAGGGACAGGGAGGGAGACCCAGTACTTC. Encoded protein: CASSLGTGRETQYF. The V gene is TRBV7-2, the J gene TRBJ2-5, with TRBD1 matching 8 bases. Looked up from germline, CDR1 is SGHTA and CDR2 is FQGNSA. Trimming cost V 1 base and J 5 bases; bases outside gene matches: 3. The CDR3 totals 14 residues.

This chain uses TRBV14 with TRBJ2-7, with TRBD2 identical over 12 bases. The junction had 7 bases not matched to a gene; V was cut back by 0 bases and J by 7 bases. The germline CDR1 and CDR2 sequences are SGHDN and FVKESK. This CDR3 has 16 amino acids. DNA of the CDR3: TGTGCCAGCAGCCAAGACAGGACTAGCGGGATTGGGGAGCAGTACTTC. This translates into CASSQDRTSGIGEQYF.

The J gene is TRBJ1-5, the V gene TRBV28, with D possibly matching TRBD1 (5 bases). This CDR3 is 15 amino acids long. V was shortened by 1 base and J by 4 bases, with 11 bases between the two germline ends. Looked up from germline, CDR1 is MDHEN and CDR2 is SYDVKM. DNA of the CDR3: TGTGCCAGCAGTTTATCGGGACGGGTTAATCAGCCCCAGCATTTT. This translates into CASSLSGRVNQPQHF.

The CDR3 protein is CASSYPRQFLTGELFF. The CDR3 nucleotides are TGTGCCAGCAGTTACCCTAGGCAGTTTCTTACCGGGGAGCTGTTTTTT. The V and J genes are TRBV6-2 or TRBV6-3 and TRBJ2-2, with D uncertain. Trimming took 2 bases from V and 5 from J, leaving 15 bases between them. This CDR3 has 16 amino acids. The germline V gene has CDR1 MNHEY and CDR2 SVGEGT.

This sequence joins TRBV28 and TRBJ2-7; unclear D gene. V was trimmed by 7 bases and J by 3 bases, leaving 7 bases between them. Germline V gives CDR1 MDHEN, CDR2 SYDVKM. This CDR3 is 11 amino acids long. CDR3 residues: CASNDNYEQYF. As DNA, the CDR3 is TGTGCCAGCAACGACAACTACGAGCAGTACTTC.

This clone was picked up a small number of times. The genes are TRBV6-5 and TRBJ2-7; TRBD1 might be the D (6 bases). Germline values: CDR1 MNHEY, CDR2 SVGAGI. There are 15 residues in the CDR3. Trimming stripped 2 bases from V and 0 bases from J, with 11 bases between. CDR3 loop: CASSYRRQVSYEQYF. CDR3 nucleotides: TGTGCCAGCAGTTACCGCCGACAGGTCTCCTACGAGCAGTACTTC.

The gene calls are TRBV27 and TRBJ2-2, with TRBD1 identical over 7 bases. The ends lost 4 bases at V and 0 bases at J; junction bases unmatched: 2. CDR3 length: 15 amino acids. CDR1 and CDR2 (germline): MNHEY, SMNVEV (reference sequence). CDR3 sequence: CASSSGQPNTGELFF. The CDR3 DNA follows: TGTGCCAGCAGTTCGGGACAGCCGAACACCGGGGAGCTGTTTTTT.

The CDR3 nucleotides read TGTGCCAGCAGTTTATGGGAAAGCCACTATGGCTACACCTTC. This sequence encodes CASSLWESHYGYTF. The chain is built from TRBV28 and TRBJ1-2, with D uncertain. Germline V gene data show CDR1 as MDHEN and CDR2 as SYDVKM. The CDR3 sequence is 14 residues long. Trimming removed 0 bases at V and 3 bases at J, with 8 bases between.

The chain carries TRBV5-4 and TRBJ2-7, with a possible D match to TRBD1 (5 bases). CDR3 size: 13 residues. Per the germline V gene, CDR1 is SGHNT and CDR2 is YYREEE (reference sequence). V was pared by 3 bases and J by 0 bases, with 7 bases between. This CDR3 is CASSSDNSYEQYF. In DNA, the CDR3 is TGTGCCAGCAGCTCGGACAACTCCTACGAGCAGTACTTC.

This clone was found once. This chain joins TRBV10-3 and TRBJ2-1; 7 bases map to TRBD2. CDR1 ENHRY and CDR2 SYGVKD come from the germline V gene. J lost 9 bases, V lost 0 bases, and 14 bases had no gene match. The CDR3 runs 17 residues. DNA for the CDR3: TGTGCCATCAGTGAGTCGAAGGGGACGGGAGGTGGCGGTGAGCAGTTCTTC. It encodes CAISESKGTGGGGEQFF.